This TCR beta chain was obtained from a study of blood T cell repertoires in COVID-19 (dated by TCRdb to 2020 to 2022). As for the study more broadly: Collaborator samples came from the United States, Italy and Spain and covered acute and convalescent phases of COVID-19. The prospective study material was composed of cDNA or gDNA derived from T cells, B-cell-depleted T cells, or PBMCs. Deeply sampled blood TCRbeta repertoires from subjects exposed to, actively infected with, or recovered from COVID-19 were included in the dataset. The repertoires were made available in a free public database intended to serve as a resource for research on the immune response to SARS-CoV-2. Samples were obtained from the ongoing ImmuneRACE study (first 160 participants) and from 1,000 to 1,500 subjects provided by 6 global collaborators. A de-identified subject ID, COVID-19 status, age in years and sex were almost always included in the sample metadata. Where available, HLA class I and class II types were taken from metadata supplied by the sample provider and were not determined by assay-based typing.

CDR1 and CDR2 were assigned from the germline V gene as KGHSH and LQKENI. The CDR3 covers 17 residues, taking in both the cysteine and the phenylalanine. Here the CDR3 DNA is all that survives: 51 bases in frame from base 1. Germline trimming amounts to 1 base on V and 4 bases on J, with 11 as the count of junction bases outside the gene matches. TCRbeta CDR3 regions were amplified from genomic DNA using the immunoSEQ Assay, a bias-controlled multiplex PCR. In the source study's methods: Nucleated cell counts per sample were estimated from amplification of reference gene primers within the assay. To quantify the absolute abundance of each unique TCRbeta CDR3 rearrangement, sequence reads were collapsed and filtered. For each sample, productive Simpson clonality was calculated by taking the square root of Simpson's diversity index across productive rearrangements. TCRdb's version of the immuneACCESS table is confined to in-frame rearrangements and falls short of the full clone set. An unresolved V gene accounts for under half of the shortfall where checked; the remainder is of unknown origin. Clone size and V and J calls were adopted from that table, with D and trimming inferred from the DNA. For this sample there are approximately 150,000 clones; around nine tenths appear just once. Over 8.5% of the sample is taken by the ten largest.

Collaborating institutions collected whole blood in K2EDTA tubes following their own protocols. For TCRbeta analysis, collaborators shipped samples in one of three forms: frozen whole blood, isolated PBMCs, or DNA extracted from either of those sample types. Concerning this clone itself: What this receptor recognizes is not known. Base qualities are not provided; no much larger clone lies one nucleotide away.

Overall study outcomes, separate from this receptor: How much clinical and demographic metadata was included differed by source and by participant, and the metadata was provided uncurated.

This clonotype was obtained from a woman aged 50 to 60 with active or convalescent COVID-19. Material for sequencing was peripheral blood. Recombination joined TRBV18 with TRBJ1-1, with TRBD1 identical over 8 junction bases. The nucleotide sequence reads TGTGCCAGCTCACCACGAGACAGGGGAAATGTAGGCACTGAAGCTTTCTTT. Its protein reads: CASSPRDRGNVGTEAFF.